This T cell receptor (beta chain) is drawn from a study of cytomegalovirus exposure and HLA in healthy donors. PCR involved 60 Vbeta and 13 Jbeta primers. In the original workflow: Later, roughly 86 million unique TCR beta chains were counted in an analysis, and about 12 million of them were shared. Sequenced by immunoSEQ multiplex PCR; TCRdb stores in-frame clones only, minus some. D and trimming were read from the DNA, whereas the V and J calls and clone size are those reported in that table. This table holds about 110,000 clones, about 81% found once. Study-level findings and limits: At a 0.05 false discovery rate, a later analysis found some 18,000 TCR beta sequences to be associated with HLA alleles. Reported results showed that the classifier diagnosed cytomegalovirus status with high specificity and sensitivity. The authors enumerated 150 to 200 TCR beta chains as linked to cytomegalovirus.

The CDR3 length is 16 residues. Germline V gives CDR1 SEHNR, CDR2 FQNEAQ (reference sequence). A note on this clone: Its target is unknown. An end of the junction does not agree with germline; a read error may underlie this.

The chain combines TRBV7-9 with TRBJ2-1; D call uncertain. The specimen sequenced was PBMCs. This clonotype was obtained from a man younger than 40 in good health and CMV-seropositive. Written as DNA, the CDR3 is TGTGCTAGCAGCCCTCCCCGGCTAGGCTCCTACAATGAGCAGTTCTTC. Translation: CASSPPRLGSYNEQFF.